This TCR beta chain was captured by sequencing in a study of cytomegalovirus exposure and HLA in healthy donors. Trimming removed 0 bases from V and 2 bases from J, with 4 bases in between. Germline V gives CDR1 MNHNS, CDR2 SASEGT. This CDR3 comprises 13 residues. Both 60 Vbeta primers and 13 Jbeta primers went into the PCR. Generated by immunoSEQ multiplex PCR, the TCRdb table keeps only in-frame clones and is missing some. The profile shows approximately 130,000 clones, 55% to 75% of them singletons. The chain carries TRBV6-1 and TRBJ1-2; no clear D. The sequencing input was PBMCs. This receptor was obtained from a human donor in good health. The CDR3 sequence: CASSEAQNYGYTF. CDR3 coding DNA: TGTGCCAGCAGTGAAGCACAGAACTATGGCTACACCTTC.